This TCR beta chain was recovered during a study of blood T cell repertoires in COVID-19 (dated by TCRdb to 2018 to 2021). With respect to the entire study: The collaborator samples originated in the United States, Italy and Spain and spanned the acute and convalescent phases of COVID-19. The material from the prospective study consisted of cDNA or gDNA derived from T cells, B-cell-depleted T cells, or PBMCs. Subjects who had been exposed to COVID-19, were actively infected with it, or had recovered from it provided the deeply sampled blood TCRbeta repertoires that made up the dataset. The repertoires were released in a freely available public database intended as a resource for research on the immune response to SARS-CoV-2. The samples were drawn from two sources: the first 160 participants of the ongoing ImmuneRACE study, and 1,254 subjects contributed by 6 global collaborators. The sample metadata nearly always contained a de-identified subject ID, COVID-19 status, age in years and sex. Where HLA class I and class II types were available, the types were taken from metadata supplied by the sample provider, not from assay-based typing.

TCRbeta CDR3 regions were amplified from genomic DNA by means of the immunoSEQ Assay, a bias-controlled multiplex PCR. The study's own analysis went as follows. Nucleated cell counts per sample were estimated from amplification of reference gene primers within the assay. To quantify the absolute abundance of each unique TCRbeta CDR3 rearrangement, sequence reads were collapsed and filtered. For each sample, productive Simpson clonality was calculated as the square root of Simpson's diversity index across productive rearrangements. TCRdb carries this immuneACCESS record with in-frame sequences only. Its versions omit some clonotypes, under half of them owing to an unresolved V gene in the studies checked, with the rest unexplained. V and J calls and clone size are as listed in that table; D and trimming were resolved from the DNA. This sample has roughly 260,000 clones in its table, and 82% of those were observed once. The ten largest make up nearly 5% of the sample.

Study-wide conclusions, independent of this receptor: How much clinical and demographic metadata was included differed by source and by participant, and the metadata was provided uncurated.

In regard to this clone: The antigen this receptor binds is unknown. The sample holds no much larger clone one base away, and base qualities are not on file.

Its CDR3 holds 14 amino acids, cysteine through phenylalanine. Only the CDR3 part of the read is kept: 42 bases, read in frame from the first base. V and J lose 1 base and 4 bases, and a span of 9 bases separates them. CDR1 and CDR2, looked up from the germline V gene, are KGHSH and LQKENI. Collaborating institutions collected whole blood in K2EDTA tubes following their own protocols. For TCRbeta analysis, collaborators shipped samples in one of three forms: frozen whole blood, isolated PBMCs, or DNA extracted from either of those sample types. The specimen sequenced was peripheral blood. The receptor was isolated from a woman older than 75 with active or convalescent COVID-19. In this chain, TRBV18 is recombined with TRBJ2-3, with a weak D call of TRBD1 (6 bases match). The nucleotide sequence reads TGTGCCAGCTCACCACAACAGGGTCCAGATACGCAGTATTTT. Its protein reads: CASSPQQGPDTQYF.